This TCR beta chain was recorded in a study of blood T cells in healthy people across ages. Study results and limitations: It was not possible, with unsorted PBMCs, to conclusively compare naive and antigen-experienced cells. The recorded TCR beta diversity per million T cells decreased in a roughly linear manner with age.

As concerns this clonotype: Its antigen is not known. At one end the junction does not follow the germline gene, possibly because of a read error.

For the second PCR, which ran for about 6 to 11 cycles, a sample-barcoded 5' primer and a J-beta primer mix were used. TCRdb used MiXCR to reprocess the 5' RACE reads, holding one entry per CDR3 protein. Of some 1,500,000 distinct CDR3 sequences in the sample, about 45% were seen once. The CDR3 contains 14 residues. The germline V gene encodes CDR1 DFQATT and CDR2 SNEGSKA (reference sequence). This receptor was identified in a woman in her late teens or twenties in good health. Material: blood. The J gene is TRBJ2-1, the V gene TRBV20-1; D remains unclear. In nucleotides, the CDR3 is TGCAGTGCTAAAACGTGGGGATCCTACAATGGGCAGTTCTTC. Translated, it gives CSAKTWGSYNGQFF.